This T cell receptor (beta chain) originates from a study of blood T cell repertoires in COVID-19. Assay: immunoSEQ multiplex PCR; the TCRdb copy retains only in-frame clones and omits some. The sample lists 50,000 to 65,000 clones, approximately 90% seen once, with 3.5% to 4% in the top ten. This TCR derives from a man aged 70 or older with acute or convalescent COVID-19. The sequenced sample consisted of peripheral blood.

Here the CDR3 reads CASSRGTGANTGELFF. Written as DNA, the CDR3 is TGTGCCAGCAGCCGAGGGACAGGGGCGAACACCGGGGAGCTGTTTTTT. The V gene is TRBV4-2, the J gene TRBJ2-2, with 10 bases fitting TRBD1. This CDR3 has 16 residues. Trimming took 4 bases from V and 0 from J; bases not matched to a gene: 2. Germline V gene sequence: CDR1 LGHNA, CDR2 YNFKEQ.